These T cell receptor beta chains were read from a single sample in a study of T cells in Graves' hyperthyroidism and ophthalmopathy. One entry per CDR3 protein results from TCRdb running MiXCR on the multiplex PCR reads. Of about 530,000 distinct CDR3 sequences listed, 15% to 20% were seen once; the top ten hold 17%. Sequences were obtained from blood. The receptor source for this set is a woman aged 18 to 35 with Graves' ophthalmopathy. CDR3s include the opening cysteine and the closing phenylalanine or tryptophan. The D gene is left open where the match is weak. Not every row has a clone size; where given, it reads once, few, many or a size class.

J	V	D	size	CDR3	DNA
TRBJ1-1	TRBV11-3	TRBD1	NA	CASSLVYRGTGTEAFF	TGTGCCAGCAGCTTAGTGTACAGGGGGACTGGTACTGAAGCTTTCTTT
TRBJ2-7	TRBV2	TRBD2	many	CASSEVGGGAVYEQYF	TGTGCCAGCAGTGAGGTCGGCGGGGGGGCCGTCTACGAGCAGTACTTC
TRBJ1-2	TRBV11-2	NA	many	CASSKDPYGYTF	TGTGCCAGCAGTAAAGACCCCTATGGCTACACCTTC
TRBJ2-5	TRBV20-1	NA	few	CSASRTGNQETQYF	TGCAGTGCTAGTCGAACAGGGAACCAAGAGACCCAGTACTTC
TRBJ2-6	TRBV7-9	NA	NA	CANPRAGANVLTF	TGTGCCAACCCCAGGGCAGGGGCCAACGTCCTGACTTTC
TRBJ2-1	TRBV6-2/TRBV6-3	TRBD2	NA	CASSGGLAGGGAYNGQFF	TGTGCCAGCAGTGGGGGACTAGCGGGAGGTGGGGCCTACAATGGGCAGTTCTTC
TRBJ2-3	TRBV27	NA	many	CASSLFRHTTDTQYF	TGTGCCAGCAGTTTATTTCGCCACACCACAGATACGCAGTATTTT
TRBJ1-6	TRBV9	NA	NA	CACRAGASSYNSPLHF	TGTGCCTGCAGAGCGGGGGCAAGCTCCTATAATTCACCCCTCCACTTT
TRBJ2-5	TRBV18	TRBD2	many	CASSPPSLAGETQYF	TGTGCCAGCTCACCACCATCCCTAGCGGGAGAGACCCAGTACTTC
TRBJ1-5	TRBV20-1	NA	many	CSARQGNQPQHF	TGCAGTGCTAGACAGGGCAATCAGCCCCAGCATTTT
TRBJ2-5	TRBV11-3	NA	NA	CASSRGRMMGQETQYF	TGTGCCAGCAGCAGGGGAAGGATGATGGGCCAAGAGACCCAGTACTTC
TRBJ2-2	TRBV5-1	TRBD2	many	CASSPRASGGNTGELFF	TGCGCCAGCAGCCCTCGGGCTAGCGGGGGGAACACCGGGGAGCTGTTTTTT
TRBJ2-1	TRBV6-2/TRBV6-3	NA	few	CASSYSAINEQFF	TGTGCCAGCAGTTACTCGGCCATCAATGAGCAGTTCTTC
TRBJ2-7	TRBV20-1	NA	many	CSARGQGGSYEQYF	TGCAGTGCTAGAGGGCAGGGGGGTTCCTACGAGCAGTACTTC
TRBJ2-3	TRBV20-1	TRBD2	NA	CSAEATTSGDSTDTQYF	TGCAGTGCTGAAGCCACCACTAGCGGGGATAGCACAGATACGCAGTATTTT
TRBJ2-3	TRBV11-2	NA	many	CASSPLPVRPGTDTQYF	TGTGCCAGCAGCCCCCTCCCGGTACGCCCAGGCACAGATACGCAGTATTTT
TRBJ2-1	TRBV5-1	NA	many	CASSFSGDEQFF	TGCGCCAGCAGCTTCTCAGGGGATGAGCAGTTCTTC
TRBJ1-2	TRBV30	NA	few	CAWSVLIGGAGGYTF	TGTGCCTGGAGTGTACTAATAGGGGGGGCTGGCGGCTACACCTTC
TRBJ2-2	TRBV6-2/TRBV6-3	NA	many	CASSSTELNTGELFF	TGTGCCAGCAGTTCGACAGAATTGAACACCGGGGAGCTGTTTTTT
TRBJ1-2	TRBV6-1	NA	few	CASTPGPNYGYTF	TGTGCCAGCACTCCGGGGCCTAACTATGGCTACACCTTC
TRBJ2-2	TRBV24-1	TRBD1	few	CATSDFRGPNTGELFF	TGTGCCACCAGTGATTTCAGGGGGCCGAACACCGGGGAGCTGTTTTTT
TRBJ2-2	TRBV19	NA	few	CASSPFTDASTGELFF	TGTGCCAGTAGTCCCTTTACAGACGCGAGCACCGGGGAGCTGTTTTTT
TRBJ2-1	TRBV28	NA	many	CASRDSNEQFF	TGTGCCAGCAGGGATAGCAATGAGCAGTTCTTC
TRBJ1-1	TRBV5-6	TRBD1	NA	CASSPGQARGNTEAFF	TGTGCCAGCAGCCCCGGACAGGCCAGGGGGAACACTGAAGCTTTCTTT
TRBJ2-1	TRBV20-1	TRBD2	many	CSAPSGRSLYNEQFF	TGCAGTGCACCCAGCGGGAGATCCCTCTACAATGAGCAGTTCTTC
TRBJ1-3	TRBV18	NA	many	CASHSRGTSGNTIYF	TGTGCCAGCCATTCTCGCGGGACGTCTGGAAACACCATATATTTT
TRBJ1-2	TRBV7-9	TRBD1	many	CASSHGDRTNYGYTF	TGTGCCAGCAGCCACGGGGACAGAACTAACTATGGCTACACCTTC
TRBJ1-1	TRBV28	TRBD1	many	CASSSRPGQGRTEAFF	TGTGCCAGCAGTTCCCGTCCGGGACAGGGGCGTACTGAAGCTTTCTTT
TRBJ1-5	TRBV5-5	NA	many	CASSPTRAQPQHF	TGTGCCAGCAGCCCGACCCGGGCCCAGCCCCAGCATTTT
TRBJ2-1	TRBV20-1	NA	NA	CSAPTRLQGTLYSYNEQFF	TGCAGTGCTCCGACCCGCCTGCAGGGTACCCTGTATTCCTACAATGAGCAGTTCTTC
TRBJ2-2	TRBV19	NA	few	CASSIVEKGLTGELFF	TGTGCCAGTAGTATCGTGGAGAAGGGTCTCACCGGGGAGCTGTTTTTT
TRBJ2-3	TRBV30	NA	NA	CAWSIQKGDTQYF	TGTGCCTGGAGTATTCAGAAGGGGGATACGCAGTATTTT
TRBJ1-1	TRBV13	NA	many	CASSPVRGLGTEAFF	TGTGCCAGCAGCCCCGTCCGGGGGCTGGGGACTGAAGCTTTCTTT
TRBJ2-7	TRBV28	NA	many	CASSLKRLNYEQYF	TGTGCCAGCAGTTTAAAGCGTCTTAACTACGAGCAGTACTTC
TRBJ2-7	TRBV28	NA	many	CASSLEDEQYF	TGTGCCAGCAGTTTGGAGGACGAGCAGTACTTC
TRBJ1-1	TRBV20-1	TRBD1	many	CSAPTGWDTEAFF	TGCAGTGCGCCGACAGGGTGGGACACTGAAGCTTTCTTT
TRBJ2-2	TRBV15	TRBD1	few	CATSRGLTGVANTGELFF	TGTGCCACCAGCAGGGGTTTAACAGGGGTTGCGAACACCGGGGAGCTGTTTTTT
TRBJ2-7	TRBV28	TRBD2	many	CASSSFQREYEQYF	TGTGCCAGCAGTTCATTCCAGCGGGAATACGAGCAGTACTTC
TRBJ2-7	TRBV25-1	TRBD2	NA	CASRLAGRVLGEQYF	TGTGCCAGCAGACTAGCGGGTCGCGTTTTGGGCGAGCAGTACTTC
TRBJ1-1	TRBV7-9	TRBD1	NA	CASSGTGPPEAFF	TGTGCCAGCAGCGGGACAGGGCCCCCTGAAGCTTTCTTT
TRBJ1-1	TRBV5-4	NA	NA	CASSFVWDSEAFF	TGTGCCAGCAGCTTCGTATGGGATTCTGAAGCTTTCTTT
TRBJ2-1	TRBV5-1	TRBD1	NA	CASSLARRTTGVSEQFF	TGCGCCAGCAGCTTGGCCCGGAGAACGACAGGGGTAAGCGAGCAGTTCTTC
TRBJ2-1	TRBV9	TRBD2	NA	CASSVGSSGGAAYNEQFF	TGTGCCAGCAGCGTAGGCTCTAGCGGGGGGGCAGCCTACAATGAGCAGTTCTTC
TRBJ1-2	TRBV28	TRBD1	few	CASSLRGQGIVASYGYTF	TGTGCCAGCAGTTTAAGGGGACAGGGAATTGTGGCGAGCTATGGCTACACCTTC
TRBJ1-6	TRBV3-1	NA	NA	CASGGDSSYNSPLHF	TGTGCCAGCGGGGGGGATAGCTCCTATAATTCACCCCTCCACTTT
TRBJ1-4	TRBV7-9	NA	NA	CASSRSGREKLFF	TGTGCCAGCAGCCGCTCTGGACGGGAAAAACTGTTTTTT
TRBJ1-1	TRBV19	TRBD1	NA	CASSIHGQVMTGAFF	TGTGCCAGTAGTATACACGGACAGGTAATGACTGGAGCTTTCTTT
TRBJ1-5	TRBV27	TRBD1	NA	CASSFGQGGQPQHF	TGTGCCAGCAGTTTCGGACAGGGAGGTCAGCCCCAGCATTTT
TRBJ1-3	TRBV30	NA	many	CAWSVPIGQLSGNTIYF	TGTGCCTGGAGTGTACCTATAGGACAACTCTCTGGAAACACCATATATTTT
TRBJ1-2	TRBV19	NA	few	CASSPSPGDGYTF	TGTGCCAGTAGTCCAAGCCCGGGTGACGGCTACACCTTC
TRBJ2-1	TRBV11-2	NA	many	CASSQPLTNEQFF	TGTGCCAGCAGCCAACCCCTGACGAATGAGCAGTTCTTC
TRBJ1-5	TRBV7-2	NA	few	CASSPVYSNQPQHF	TGTGCCAGCAGCCCTGTATATAGCAATCAGCCCCAGCATTTT
TRBJ2-1	TRBV12-3/TRBV12-4	NA	NA	CASSPLDGIEQFF	TGTGCCAGCAGTCCTCTAGATGGTATTGAGCAGTTCTTC
TRBJ2-1	TRBV5-1	TRBD2	many	CASSSQSGGNEQFF	TGCGCCAGCAGCTCTCAAAGCGGGGGGAATGAGCAGTTCTTC
TRBJ2-1	TRBV6-1	NA	few	CASSLRDWNYNEQFF	TGTGCCAGCAGCCTCCGGGACTGGAACTACAATGAGCAGTTCTTC